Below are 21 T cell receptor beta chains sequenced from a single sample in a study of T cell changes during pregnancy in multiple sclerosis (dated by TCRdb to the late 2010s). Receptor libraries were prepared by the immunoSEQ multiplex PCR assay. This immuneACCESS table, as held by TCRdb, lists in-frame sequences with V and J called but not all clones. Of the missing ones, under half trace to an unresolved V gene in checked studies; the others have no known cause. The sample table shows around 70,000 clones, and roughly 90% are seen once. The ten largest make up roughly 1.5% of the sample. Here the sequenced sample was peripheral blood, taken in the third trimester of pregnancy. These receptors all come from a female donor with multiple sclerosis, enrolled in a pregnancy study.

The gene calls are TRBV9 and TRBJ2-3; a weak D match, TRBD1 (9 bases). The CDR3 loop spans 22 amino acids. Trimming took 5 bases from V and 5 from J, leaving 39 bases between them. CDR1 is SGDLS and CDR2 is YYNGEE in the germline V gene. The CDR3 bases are TGTGCCAGCAGTGACACAGGGGGCGGTTTTTGGCGGGGGCCACGGGAGGGAGATACGCAGTATTTT. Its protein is CASSDTGGGFWRGPREGDTQYF.

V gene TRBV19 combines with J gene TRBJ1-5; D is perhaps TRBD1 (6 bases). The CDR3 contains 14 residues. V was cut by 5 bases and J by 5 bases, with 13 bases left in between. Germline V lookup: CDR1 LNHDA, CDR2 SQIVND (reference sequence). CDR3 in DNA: TGTGCCAGTAGTGCGCTAAACAGGGATCAGCCCCAGCATTTT. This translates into CASSALNRDQPQHF. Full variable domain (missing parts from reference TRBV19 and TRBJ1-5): DGGITQSPKYLFRKEGQNVTLSCEQNLNHDAMYWYRQDPGQGLRLIYYSQIVNDFQKGDIAEGYSVSREKKESFPLTVTSAQKNPTAFYLCASSALNRDQPQHFGDGTRLSIL.

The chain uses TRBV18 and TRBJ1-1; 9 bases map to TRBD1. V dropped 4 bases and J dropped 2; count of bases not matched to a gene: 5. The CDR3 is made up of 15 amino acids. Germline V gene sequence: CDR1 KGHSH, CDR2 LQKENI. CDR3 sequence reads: CASSRGGQGNTEAFF. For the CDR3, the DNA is TGTGCCAGCTCACGCGGGGGACAGGGAAACACTGAAGCTTTCTTT.

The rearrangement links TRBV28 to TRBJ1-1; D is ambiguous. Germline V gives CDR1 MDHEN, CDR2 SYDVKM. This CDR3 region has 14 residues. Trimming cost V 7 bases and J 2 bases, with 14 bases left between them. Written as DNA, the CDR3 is TGTGCCAGCAATTCTGACGGGGAAAACACTGAAGCTTTCTTT. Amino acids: CASNSDGENTEAFF.

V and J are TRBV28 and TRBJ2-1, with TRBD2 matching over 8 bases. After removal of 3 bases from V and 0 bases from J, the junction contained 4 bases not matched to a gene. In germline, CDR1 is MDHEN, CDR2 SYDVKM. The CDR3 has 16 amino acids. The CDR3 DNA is TGTGCCAGCAGTTTTAAGCGGGGGTACTCCTACAATGAGCAGTTCTTC. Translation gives CASSFKRGYSYNEQFF. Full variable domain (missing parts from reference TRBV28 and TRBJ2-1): DVKVTQSSRYLVKRTGEKVFLECVQDMDHENMFWYRQDPGLGLRLIYFSYDVKMKEKGDIPEGYSVSREKKERFSLILESASTNQTSMYLCASSFKRGYSYNEQFFGPGTRLTVL.

CDR3 DNA sequence: TGTGCTAGTGGTTTGGGACAGAGCACCTACGAGCAGTACTTC. Protein sequence: CASGLGQSTYEQYF. The chain has TRBV12-5 and TRBJ2-7, with D possibly being TRBD1 (5 bases). The CDR3 consists of 14 residues. Germline lookup yields CDR1 LGHNT and CDR2 FRNRAP. V gave up 1 base and J gave up 2 bases, with 9 bases separating them.

As DNA, the CDR3 is TGCGCCAGCAGCCCCTCTGGACGGGGGGCTGAAGCTTTCTTT. Protein sequence: CASSPSGRGAEAFF. The rearrangement uses TRBV5-1 and TRBJ1-1; maybe TRBD1 (5 bases). This CDR3 comprises 14 residues. Germline CDR1 reads SGHRS; CDR2 reads YFSETQ. V was shortened by 4 bases and J by 6 bases, with 16 bases between the two germline ends.

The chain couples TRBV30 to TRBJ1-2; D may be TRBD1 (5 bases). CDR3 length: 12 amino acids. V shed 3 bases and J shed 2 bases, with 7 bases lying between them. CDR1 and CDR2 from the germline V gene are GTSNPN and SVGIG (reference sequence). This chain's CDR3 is CAWSRGNYGYTF. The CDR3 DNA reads TGTGCCTGGAGCCGGGGGAACTATGGCTACACCTTC.

The CDR3 is CASSLLAGVNTEAFF. In nucleotides, the CDR3 is TGTGCCAGCAGCTTGCTTGCGGGGGTGAACACTGAAGCTTTCTTT. V gene TRBV5-5 combines with J gene TRBJ1-1; D is possibly TRBD1 (5 bases). This CDR3 comprises 15 residues. The V gene lost 1 base and the J gene lost 0 bases, with 10 bases spanning the gap. CDR1 is SGHKS and CDR2 is YYEKEE in the germline V gene (reference sequence).

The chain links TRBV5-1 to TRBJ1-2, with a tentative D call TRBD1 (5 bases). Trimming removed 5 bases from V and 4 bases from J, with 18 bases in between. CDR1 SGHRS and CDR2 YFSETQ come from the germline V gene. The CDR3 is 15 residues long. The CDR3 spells CASRDPRTPVYGYTF. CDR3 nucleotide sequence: TGCGCCAGCAGAGACCCACGGACACCCGTCTATGGCTACACCTTC.

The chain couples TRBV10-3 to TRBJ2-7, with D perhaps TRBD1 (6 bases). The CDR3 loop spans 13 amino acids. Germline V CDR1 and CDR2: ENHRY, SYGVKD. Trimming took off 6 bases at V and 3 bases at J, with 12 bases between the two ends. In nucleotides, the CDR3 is TGTGCCATCAGGGGCGGACAGTTCTACGAGCAGTACTTC. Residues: CAIRGGQFYEQYF.

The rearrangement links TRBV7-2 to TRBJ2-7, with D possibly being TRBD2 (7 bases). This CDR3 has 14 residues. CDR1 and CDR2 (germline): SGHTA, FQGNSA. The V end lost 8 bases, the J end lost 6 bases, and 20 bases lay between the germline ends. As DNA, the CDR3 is TGTGCCAGCGCGCTACAGGGAGGGGGAAGCGAGCAGTACTTC. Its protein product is CASALQGGGSEQYF.

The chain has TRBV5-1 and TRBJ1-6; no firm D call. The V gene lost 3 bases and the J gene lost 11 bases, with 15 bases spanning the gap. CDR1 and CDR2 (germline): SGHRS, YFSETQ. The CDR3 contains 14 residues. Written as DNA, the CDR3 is TGCGCCAGCAGCTACTCGCCGAGAGATCCACCCCTCCACTTT. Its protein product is CASSYSPRDPPLHF. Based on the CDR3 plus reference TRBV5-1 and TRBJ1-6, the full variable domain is KAGVTQTPRYLIKTRGQQVTLSCSPISGHRSVSWYQQTPGQGLQFLFEYFSETQRNKGNFPGRFSGRQFSNSRSEMNVSTLELGDSALYLCASSYSPRDPPLHFGNGTRLTVT.

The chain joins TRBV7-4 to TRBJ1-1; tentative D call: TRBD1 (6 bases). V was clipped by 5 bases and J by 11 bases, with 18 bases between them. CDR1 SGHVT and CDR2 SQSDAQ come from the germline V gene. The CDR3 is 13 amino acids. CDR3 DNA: TGTGCCAGCAGCCTCTTACCACAGGGTCTCGCTTTCTTT. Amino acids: CASSLLPQGLAFF.

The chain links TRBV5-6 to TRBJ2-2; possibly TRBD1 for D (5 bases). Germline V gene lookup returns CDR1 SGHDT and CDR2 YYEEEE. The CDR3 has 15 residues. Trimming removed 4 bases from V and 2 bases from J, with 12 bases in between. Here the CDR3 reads CASSIGHINTGELFF. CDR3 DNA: TGTGCCAGCAGCATAGGACACATTAACACCGGGGAGCTGTTTTTT.

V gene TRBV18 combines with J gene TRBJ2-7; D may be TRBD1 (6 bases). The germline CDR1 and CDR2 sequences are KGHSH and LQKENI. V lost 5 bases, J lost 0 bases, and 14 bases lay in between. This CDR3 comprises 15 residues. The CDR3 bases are TGTGCCAGCTCATCCTACAGGGAAAGCTCCTACGAGCAGTACTTC. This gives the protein CASSSYRESSYEQYF.

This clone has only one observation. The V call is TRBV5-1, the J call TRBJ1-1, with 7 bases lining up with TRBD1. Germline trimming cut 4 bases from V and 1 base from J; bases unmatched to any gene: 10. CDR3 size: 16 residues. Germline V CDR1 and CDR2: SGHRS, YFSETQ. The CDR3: CASSPPSGTENTEAFF. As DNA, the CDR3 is TGCGCCAGCAGCCCCCCCTCAGGGACAGAGAACACTGAAGCTTTCTTT. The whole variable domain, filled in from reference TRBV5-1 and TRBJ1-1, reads KAGVTQTPRYLIKTRGQQVTLSCSPISGHRSVSWYQQTPGQGLQFLFEYFSETQRNKGNFPGRFSGRQFSNSRSEMNVSTLELGDSALYLCASSPPSGTENTEAFFGQGTRLTVV.

This CDR3 is CASSPGQGARTEAFF. In nucleotides, the CDR3 is TGTGCCAGCAGCCCCGGACAGGGGGCGCGCACTGAAGCTTTCTTT. V gene TRBV11-1 combines with J gene TRBJ1-1, with 11 bases that match TRBD1. The CDR3 sequence is 15 residues long. The V segment lost 5 bases and the J segment 4 bases; nucleotides outside the gene matches: 6. Germline lookup yields CDR1 SGHAT and CDR2 FQDESV (reference sequence).

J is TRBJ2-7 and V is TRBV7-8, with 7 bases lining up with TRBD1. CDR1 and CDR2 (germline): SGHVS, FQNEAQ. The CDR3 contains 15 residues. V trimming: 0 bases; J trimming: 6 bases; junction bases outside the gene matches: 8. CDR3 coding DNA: TGTGCCAGCAGCTTAGCGTCGCGACAGGGTGGCGAGCAGTACTTC. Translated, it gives CASSLASRQGGEQYF.

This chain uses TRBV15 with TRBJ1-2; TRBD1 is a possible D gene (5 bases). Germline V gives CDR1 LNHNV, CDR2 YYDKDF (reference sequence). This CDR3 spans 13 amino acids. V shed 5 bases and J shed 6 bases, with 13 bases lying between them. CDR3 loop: CATSLRAGDGYTF. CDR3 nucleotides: TGTGCCACCAGCCTGAGGGCGGGGGATGGCTACACCTTC.

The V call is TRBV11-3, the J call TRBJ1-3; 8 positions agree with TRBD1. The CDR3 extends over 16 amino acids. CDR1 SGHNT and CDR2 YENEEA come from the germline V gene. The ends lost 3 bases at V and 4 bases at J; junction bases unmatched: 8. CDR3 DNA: TGTGCCAGCAGCTTGCTAAGGACAGGGCGAGGAAACACCATATATTTT. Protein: CASSLLRTGRGNTIYF. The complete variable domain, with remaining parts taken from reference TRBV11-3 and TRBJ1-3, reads EAGVVQSPRYKIIEKKQPVAFWCNPISGHNTLYWYLQNLGQGPELLIRYENEEAVDDSQLPKDRFSAERLKGVDSTLKIQPAELGDSAVYLCASSLLRTGRGNTIYFGEGSWLTVV.